This entry is about one TCR beta chain. Its cognate antigen is unknown. TCRdb's copy holds only in-frame clones and misses some; the assay was immunoSEQ multiplex PCR. The sample has 2 million or so clones; roughly 96% are singletons. Germline V gene data show CDR1 as MNHNS and CDR2 as SASEGT. Trimming pared 4 bases from V and 11 bases from J, leaving 9 bases between. The CDR3 contains 11 residues. These data are taken from a study of shared clonotypes between healthy human individuals. Findings of the study overall: Despite large depth, sorted-subset datasets appeared incompletely sequenced.

This sequence joins TRBV6-1 and TRBJ2-4, with D unresolved. The source of this sequence is a man in his late teens or twenties in good health. The specimen sequenced was naive CD4+ T cells sorted from blood. Subset specified: CD45RA+ positively selected. CDR3 nucleotides: TGTGCCAGCAGTGCGGGCATCGTTCAGTACTTC. Translating it yields CASSAGIVQYF.